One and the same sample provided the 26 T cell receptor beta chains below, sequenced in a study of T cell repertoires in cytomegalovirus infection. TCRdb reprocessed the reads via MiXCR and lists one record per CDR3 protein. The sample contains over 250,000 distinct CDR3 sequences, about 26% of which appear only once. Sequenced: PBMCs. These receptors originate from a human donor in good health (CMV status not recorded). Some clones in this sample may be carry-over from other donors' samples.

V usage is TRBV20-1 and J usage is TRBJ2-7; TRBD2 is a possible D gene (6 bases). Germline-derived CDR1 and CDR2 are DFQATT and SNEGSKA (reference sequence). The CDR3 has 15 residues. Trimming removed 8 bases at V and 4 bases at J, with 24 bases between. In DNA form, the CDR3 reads TGCAGTTTATACCCGATAGGAGGGAAAGGTTACGAGCAGTACTTC. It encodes CSLYPIGGKGYEQYF.

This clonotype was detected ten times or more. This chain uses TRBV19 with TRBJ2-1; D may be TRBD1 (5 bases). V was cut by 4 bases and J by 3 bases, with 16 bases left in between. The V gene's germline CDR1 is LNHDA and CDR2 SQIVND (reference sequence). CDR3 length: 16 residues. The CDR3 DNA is TGTGCCAGTAGTAAAACAGGCCCAAATGACTACAATGAGCAGTTCTTC. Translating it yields CASSKTGPNDYNEQFF.

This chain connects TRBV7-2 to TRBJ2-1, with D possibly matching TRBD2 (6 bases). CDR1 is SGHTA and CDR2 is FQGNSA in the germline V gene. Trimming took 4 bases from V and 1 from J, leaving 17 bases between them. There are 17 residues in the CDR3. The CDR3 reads CASSSRLEKKSYNEQFF. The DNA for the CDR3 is TGTGCCAGCAGCTCGCGACTAGAAAAGAAATCCTACAATGAGCAGTTCTTC. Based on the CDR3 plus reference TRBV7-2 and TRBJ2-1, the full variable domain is GAGVSQSPSNKVTEKGKDVELRCDPISGHTALYWYRQSLGQGLEFLIYFQGNSAPDKSGLPSDRFSAERTGGSVSTLTIQRTQQEDSAVYLCASSSRLEKKSYNEQFFGPGTRLTVL.

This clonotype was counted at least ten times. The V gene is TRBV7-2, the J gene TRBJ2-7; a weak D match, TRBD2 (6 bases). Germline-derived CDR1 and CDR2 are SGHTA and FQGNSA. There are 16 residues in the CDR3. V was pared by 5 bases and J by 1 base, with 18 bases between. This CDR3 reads CASSPGPAGGSYEQYF. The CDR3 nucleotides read TGTGCCAGCAGCCCTGGACCCGCTGGAGGGTCCTACGAGCAGTACTTC.

The CDR3: CASSYRGTWELFF. CDR3 nucleotides: TGTGCCAGCAGTTACAGAGGGACCTGGGAGCTGTTTTTT. The chain recombines TRBV6-5 with TRBJ2-2; D may match TRBD1 or TRBD2 (5 bases each). This CDR3 is built from 13 residues. The V and J ends lost 2 bases and 9 bases respectively, with 10 bases between them. The germline CDR1 and CDR2 sequences are MNHEY and SVGAGI.

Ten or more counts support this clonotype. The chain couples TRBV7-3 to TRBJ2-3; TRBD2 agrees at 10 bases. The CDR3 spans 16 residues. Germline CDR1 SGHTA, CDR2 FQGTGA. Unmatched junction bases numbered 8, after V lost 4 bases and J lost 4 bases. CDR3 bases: TGTGCCAGCAGCTCCTACATAGCGGGGGGCTCAGATACGCAGTATTTT. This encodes CASSSYIAGGSDTQYF.

CDR3 DNA sequence: TGTGCCAGTAAGGTAGCCTGGAACACCGGGGAGCTGTTTTTT. Amino acids: CASKVAWNTGELFF. This chain uses TRBV19 with TRBJ2-2; no firm D call. Trimming took 7 bases from V and 1 from J, leaving 10 bases between them. Germline-derived CDR1 and CDR2 are LNHDA and SQIVND (reference sequence). The CDR3 has 14 residues.

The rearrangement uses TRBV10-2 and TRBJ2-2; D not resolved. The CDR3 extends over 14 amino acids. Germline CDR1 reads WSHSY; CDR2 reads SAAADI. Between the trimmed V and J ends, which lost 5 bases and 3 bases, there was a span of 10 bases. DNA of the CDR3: TGCGCCAGCAGTCTGGCAGGTTACACCGGGGAGCTGTTTTTT. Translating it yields CASSLAGYTGELFF.

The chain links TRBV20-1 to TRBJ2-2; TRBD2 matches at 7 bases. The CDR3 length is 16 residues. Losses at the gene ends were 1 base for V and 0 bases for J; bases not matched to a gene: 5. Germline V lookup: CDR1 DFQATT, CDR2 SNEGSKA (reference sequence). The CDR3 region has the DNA TGCAGTGCTAGAGTGGTTGGGGGGGCGAACACCGGGGAGCTGTTTTTT. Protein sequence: CSARVVGGANTGELFF.

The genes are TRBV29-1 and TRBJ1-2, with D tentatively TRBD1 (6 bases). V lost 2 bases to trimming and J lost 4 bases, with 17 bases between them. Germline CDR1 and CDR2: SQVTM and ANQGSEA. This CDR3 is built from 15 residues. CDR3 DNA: TGCAGCGTTGAACCTCTACAGGGACGCGGCTATGGCTACACCTTC. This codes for CSVEPLQGRGYGYTF.

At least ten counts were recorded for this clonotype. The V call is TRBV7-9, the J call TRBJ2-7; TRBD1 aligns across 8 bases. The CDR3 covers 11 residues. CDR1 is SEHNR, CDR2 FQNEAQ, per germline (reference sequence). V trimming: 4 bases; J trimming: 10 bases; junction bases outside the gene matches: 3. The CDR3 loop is CASSSGQGQYF. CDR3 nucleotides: TGTGCCAGCAGCTCCGGACAGGGACAGTACTTC.

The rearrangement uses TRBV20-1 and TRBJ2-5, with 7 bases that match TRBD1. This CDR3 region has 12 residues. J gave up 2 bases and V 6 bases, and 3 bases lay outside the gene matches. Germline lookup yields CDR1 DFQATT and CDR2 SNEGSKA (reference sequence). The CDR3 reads CSARQGQETQYF. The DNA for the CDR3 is TGCAGTGCAAGACAGGGACAAGAGACCCAGTACTTC.

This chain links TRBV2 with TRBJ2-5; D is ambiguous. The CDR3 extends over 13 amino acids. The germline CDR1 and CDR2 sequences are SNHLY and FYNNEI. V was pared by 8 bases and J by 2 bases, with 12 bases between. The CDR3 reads CASRKQLQETQYF. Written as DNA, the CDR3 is TGTGCCAGCCGTAAGCAGTTGCAAGAGACCCAGTACTTC.

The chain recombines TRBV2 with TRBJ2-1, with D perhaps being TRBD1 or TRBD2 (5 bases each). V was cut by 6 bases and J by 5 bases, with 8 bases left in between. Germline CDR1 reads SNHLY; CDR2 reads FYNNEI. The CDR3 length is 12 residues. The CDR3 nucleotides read TGTGCCAGCAGGGAGGACAACAATGAGCAGTTCTTC. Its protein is CASREDNNEQFF.

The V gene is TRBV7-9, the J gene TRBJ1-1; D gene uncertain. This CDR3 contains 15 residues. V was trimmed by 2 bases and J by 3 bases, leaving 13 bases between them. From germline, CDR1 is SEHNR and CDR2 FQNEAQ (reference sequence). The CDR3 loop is CASSLQTGMDTEAFF. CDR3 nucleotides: TGTGCCAGCAGCTTACAAACGGGTATGGACACTGAAGCTTTCTTT.

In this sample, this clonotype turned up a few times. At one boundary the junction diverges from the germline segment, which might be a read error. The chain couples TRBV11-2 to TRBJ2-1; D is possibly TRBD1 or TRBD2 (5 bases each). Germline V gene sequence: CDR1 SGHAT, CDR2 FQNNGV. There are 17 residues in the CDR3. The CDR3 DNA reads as TGTGCCAGCAGCCTAGAGCCGGGACGAATTCGTTCGGCTGAGCAGTTCTTC. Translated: CASSLEPGRIRSAEQFF.

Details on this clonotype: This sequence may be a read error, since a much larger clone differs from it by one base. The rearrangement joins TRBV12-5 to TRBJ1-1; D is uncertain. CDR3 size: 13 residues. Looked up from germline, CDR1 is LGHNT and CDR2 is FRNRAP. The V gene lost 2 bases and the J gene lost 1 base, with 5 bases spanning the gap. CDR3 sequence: CASGLKGNTEAFF. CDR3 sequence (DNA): TGTGCTAGTGGTTTGAAGGGGAACACTGAAGCTTTCTTT.

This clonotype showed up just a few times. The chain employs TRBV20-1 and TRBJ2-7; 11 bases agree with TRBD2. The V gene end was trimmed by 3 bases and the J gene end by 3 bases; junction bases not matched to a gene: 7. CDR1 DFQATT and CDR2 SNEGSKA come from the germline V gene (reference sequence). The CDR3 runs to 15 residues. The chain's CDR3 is CSASITSGGNYEQYF. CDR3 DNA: TGCAGTGCTAGTATCACTAGCGGGGGAAACTACGAGCAGTACTTC.

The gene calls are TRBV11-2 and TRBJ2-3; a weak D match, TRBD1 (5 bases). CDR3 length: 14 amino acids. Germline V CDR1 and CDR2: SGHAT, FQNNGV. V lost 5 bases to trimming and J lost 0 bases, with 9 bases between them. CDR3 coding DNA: TGTGCCAGCAGCGCCGACAGCAGCACAGATACGCAGTATTTT. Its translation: CASSADSSTDTQYF.

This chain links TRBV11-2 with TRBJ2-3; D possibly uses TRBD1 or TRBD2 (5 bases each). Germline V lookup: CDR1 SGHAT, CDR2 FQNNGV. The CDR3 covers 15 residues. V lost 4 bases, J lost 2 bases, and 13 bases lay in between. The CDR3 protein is CASSSGPYDTDTQYF. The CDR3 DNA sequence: TGTGCCAGCAGCTCGGGACCCTACGACACAGATACGCAGTATTTT.

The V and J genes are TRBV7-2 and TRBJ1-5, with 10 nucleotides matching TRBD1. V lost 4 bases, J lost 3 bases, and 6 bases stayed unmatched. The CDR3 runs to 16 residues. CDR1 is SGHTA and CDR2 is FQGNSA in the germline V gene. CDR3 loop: CASSSGTGALNQPQHF. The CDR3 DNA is TGTGCCAGCAGCTCCGGGACAGGGGCACTCAATCAGCCCCAGCATTTT. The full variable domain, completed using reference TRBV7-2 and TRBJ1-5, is GAGVSQSPSNKVTEKGKDVELRCDPISGHTALYWYRQSLGQGLEFLIYFQGNSAPDKSGLPSDRFSAERTGGSVSTLTIQRTQQEDSAVYLCASSSGTGALNQPQHFGDGTRLSIL.

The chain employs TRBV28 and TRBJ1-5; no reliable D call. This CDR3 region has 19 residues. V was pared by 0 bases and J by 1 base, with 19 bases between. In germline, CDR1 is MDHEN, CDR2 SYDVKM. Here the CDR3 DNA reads TGTGCCAGCAGTTTATGGAAGGTTTCTGGCAGGACGAGCAATCAGCCCCAGCATTTT. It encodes CASSLWKVSGRTSNQPQHF.

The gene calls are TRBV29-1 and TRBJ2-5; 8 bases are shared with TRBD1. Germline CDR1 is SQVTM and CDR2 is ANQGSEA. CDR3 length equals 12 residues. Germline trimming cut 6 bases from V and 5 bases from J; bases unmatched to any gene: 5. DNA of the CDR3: TGCAGCGTCCGGACAGGGACGGAGACCCAGTACTTC. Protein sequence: CSVRTGTETQYF.

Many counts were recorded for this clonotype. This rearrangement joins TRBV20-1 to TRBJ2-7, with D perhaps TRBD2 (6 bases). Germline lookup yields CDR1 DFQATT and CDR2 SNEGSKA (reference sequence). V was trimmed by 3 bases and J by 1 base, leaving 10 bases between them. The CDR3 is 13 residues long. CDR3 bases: TGCAGTGCTAGGGGGGGAAAATCCTACGAGCAGTACTTC. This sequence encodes CSARGGKSYEQYF.

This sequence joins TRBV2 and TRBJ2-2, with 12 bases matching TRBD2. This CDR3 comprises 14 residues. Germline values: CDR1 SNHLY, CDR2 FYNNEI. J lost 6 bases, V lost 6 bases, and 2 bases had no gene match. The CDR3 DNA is TGTGCCAGCAGGACTAGCGGGAGCCCCGGGGAGCTGTTTTTT. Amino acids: CASRTSGSPGELFF.

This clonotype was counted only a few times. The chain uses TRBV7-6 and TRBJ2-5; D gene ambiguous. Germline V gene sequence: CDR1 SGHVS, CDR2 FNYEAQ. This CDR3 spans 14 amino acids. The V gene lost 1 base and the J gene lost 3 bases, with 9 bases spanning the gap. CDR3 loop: CASSLGPLKETQYF. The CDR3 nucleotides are TGTGCCAGCAGCTTAGGTCCCCTTAAAGAGACCCAGTACTTC.